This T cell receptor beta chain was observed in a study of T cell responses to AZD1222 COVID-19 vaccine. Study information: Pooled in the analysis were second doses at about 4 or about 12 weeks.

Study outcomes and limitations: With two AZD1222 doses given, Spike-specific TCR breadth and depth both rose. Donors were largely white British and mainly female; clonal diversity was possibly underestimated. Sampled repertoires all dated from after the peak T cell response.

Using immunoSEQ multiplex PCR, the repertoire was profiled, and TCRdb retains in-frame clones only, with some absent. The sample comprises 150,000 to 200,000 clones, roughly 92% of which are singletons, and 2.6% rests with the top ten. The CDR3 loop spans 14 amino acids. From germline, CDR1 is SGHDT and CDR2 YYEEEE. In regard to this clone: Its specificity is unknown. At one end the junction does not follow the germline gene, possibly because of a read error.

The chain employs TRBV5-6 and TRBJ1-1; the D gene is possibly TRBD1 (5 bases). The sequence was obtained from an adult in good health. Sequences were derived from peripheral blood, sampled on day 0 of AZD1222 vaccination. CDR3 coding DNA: TGTGCCAGCAACTTGGGAGGGGTGAACACTGAAGCTTTCTTT. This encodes CASNLGGVNTEAFF.